This TCR beta chain stems from a study of blood T cell repertoires in COVID-19. Background on the study: COVID-19 samples collected from the United States, Italy and Spain covered acute and convalescent phases. The analysed material was cDNA or gDNA that came from T cells, B-cell-depleted T cells, or PBMCs.

Some clones are missing from TCRdb's copy, which holds only in-frame ones; the method was immunoSEQ multiplex PCR. Here the sample spans about 89,000 clones, about four fifths being singletons. The CDR3 sequence is 15 residues long. Germline V gene sequence: CDR1 MGHRA, CDR2 YSYEKL. Trimming removed 0 bases from V and 0 bases from J, with 6 bases in between. It was during active infection that Seattle patients were enrolled and then longitudinally followed. The sequenced sample consisted of peripheral blood. The chain joins TRBV4-1 to TRBJ1-5; D not certain. The sequence was collected from a man between 65 and 80 years old with COVID-19, enrolled during active disease. Here the CDR3 reads CASSQDNYSNQPQHF. The CDR3 region has the DNA TGCGCCAGCAGCCAAGATAATTATAGCAATCAGCCCCAGCATTTT.